This T cell receptor (beta chain) derives from a study of blood T cell repertoires in COVID-19. Study details: The samples span acute and convalescent COVID-19 from the United States, Italy and Spain. In each case, the material was cDNA or gDNA derived from T cells, B-cell-depleted T cells, or PBMCs.

TCRdb's table, derived via immunoSEQ multiplex PCR, lists solely in-frame clones and lacks some. The profile shows 200,000 to 300,000 clones, approximately 85% of them singletons. V was trimmed by 1 base and J by 2 bases, leaving 16 bases between them. Germline CDR1 is LGHNA and CDR2 is YSLEER. CDR3 length equals 17 residues. The V and J genes are TRBV4-3 and TRBJ2-3, with a tentative D call TRBD1 (5 bases). This clonotype was sampled from a man aged 45 to 65 with COVID-19, enrolled during active disease. Sequencing was performed on peripheral blood. CDR3 coding DNA: TGCGCCAGCAGCCAAGGCGCGCAGGGCAACCCCACAGATACGCAGTATTTT. It is translated as CASSQGAQGNPTDTQYF.